Below, 21 T cell receptor beta chains from the same sample are listed, as sequenced in a study of beta chain features in type 1 diabetes. Expressed TCRB transcripts got sequenced, as all isolated RNA was reverse transcribed. Libraries were prepared by immunoSEQ multiplex PCR; TCRdb keeps only in-frame clonotypes and omits some of them. The table shows nearly 250,000 clones, with more than 65% occurring only once. Input material: naive CD4+ T cells from blood. These receptors originate from a man younger than 45 in good health.

The sample holds a few counts of this clone. The V gene is TRBV28, the J gene TRBJ2-1; no firm D call. Germline lookup yields CDR1 MDHEN and CDR2 SYDVKM. This CDR3 is built from 15 residues. Trimming stripped 4 bases from V and 2 bases from J, with 12 bases between. In nucleotides, the CDR3 is TGTGCCAGCAGTTCAGGTGGAGCGACCTACAATGAGCAGTTCTTC. Protein: CASSSGGATYNEQFF.

J is TRBJ2-2 and V is TRBV25-1; 13 bases map to TRBD2. The J segment lost 6 bases and the V segment lost 5 bases, leaving 6 bases of the junction unmatched. The CDR3 contains 16 residues. Germline V CDR1 and CDR2: MGHDK, SYGVNS. The CDR3: CASSKTSGRLSGELFF. The CDR3 DNA follows: TGTGCCAGCAGTAAGACTAGCGGGAGGTTATCCGGGGAGCTGTTTTTT.

The chain employs TRBV30 and TRBJ2-7; no definite D call. From germline, CDR1 is GTSNPN and CDR2 SVGIG (reference sequence). CDR3 length: 12 residues. The V end was cut by 5 bases, the J end by 2 bases, with 10 bases between. The CDR3 DNA is TGTGCCTGGGGTCCTGCTCCCTACGAGCAGTACTTC. It codes for CAWGPAPYEQYF.

This clone was seen just once. This rearrangement joins TRBV30 to TRBJ2-5; no clear D gene. The CDR3 covers 12 residues. CDR1 and CDR2 from the germline V gene are GTSNPN and SVGIG (reference sequence). V was pared by 0 bases and J by 3 bases, with 5 bases between. CDR3 protein: CAWSVGKETQYF. In DNA form, the CDR3 reads TGTGCCTGGAGTGTGGGGAAAGAGACCCAGTACTTC. Full variable domain (rest looked up from reference TRBV30 and TRBJ2-5): SQTIHQWPATLVQPVGSPLSLECTVEGTSNPNLYWYRQAAGRGLQLLFYSVGIGQISSEVPQNLSASRPQDRQFILSSKKLLLSDSGFYLCAWSVGKETQYFGPGTRLLVL.

The chain combines TRBV7-9 with TRBJ2-3; D is ambiguous. Germline V gives CDR1 SEHNR, CDR2 FQNEAQ (reference sequence). V lost 5 bases, J lost 3 bases, and 3 bases lay in between. The CDR3 runs to 11 residues. In DNA, the CDR3 is TGTGCCAGCAGCAAGACAGATACGCAGTATTTT. Its protein is CASSKTDTQYF. Filled out from reference TRBV7-9 and TRBJ2-3, the complete variable domain reads DTGVSQNPRHKITKRGQNVTFRCDPISEHNRLYWYRQTLGQGPEFLTYFQNEAQLEKSRLLSDRFSAERPKGSFSTLEIQRTEQGDSAMYLCASSKTDTQYFGPGTRLTVL.

This clone has only a few counts. V is TRBV7-2 and J is TRBJ2-5; 10 nucleotides agree with TRBD2. V trimming: 7 bases; J trimming: 5 bases; junction bases outside the gene matches: 7. CDR3 length: 14 residues. CDR1 and CDR2 from the germline V gene are SGHTA and FQGNSA. The CDR3 region has the DNA TGTGCCAGCAAAAGCGGGAGGGCGGAGGAGACCCAGTACTTC. It is translated as CASKSGRAEETQYF.

The chain combines TRBV4-1 with TRBJ2-3, with 8 nucleotides matching TRBD1. Germline-derived CDR1 and CDR2 are MGHRA and YSYEKL. V shed 3 bases and J 4 bases; nucleotides not matched to a gene: 0. The CDR3 length is 13 residues. The CDR3 bases are TGCGCCAGCAGCCAGACAGGGGCAGATACGCAGTATTTT. This gives the protein CASSQTGADTQYF.

This sequence joins TRBV4-1 and TRBJ2-7; D perhaps matches TRBD1 (6 bases). The CDR3 is 16 residues long. Trimming cost V 0 bases and J 0 bases, with 12 bases left between them. Germline assignment: CDR1 MGHRA and CDR2 YSYEKL. CDR3 protein: CASSQDQGTFSYEQYF. The CDR3, as DNA: TGCGCCAGCAGCCAAGATCAGGGGACCTTCTCCTACGAGCAGTACTTC.

The rearrangement links TRBV9 to TRBJ2-5; 10 bases agree with TRBD2. CDR1 SGDLS and CDR2 YYNGEE come from the germline V gene. The J segment lost 0 bases and the V segment lost 6 bases, leaving 5 bases of the junction unmatched. The CDR3 spans 15 residues. The CDR3 DNA follows: TGTGCCAGCACCCCGACTAGCGGGTACCAAGAGACCCAGTACTTC. Translation: CASTPTSGYQETQYF.

This chain joins TRBV28 and TRBJ2-1; no reliable D call. Trimming took off 5 bases at V and 7 bases at J, with 6 bases between the two ends. The CDR3 has 11 residues. In germline, CDR1 is MDHEN, CDR2 SYDVKM. This chain's CDR3 is CASSLQNEQFF. CDR3 nucleotides: TGTGCCAGCAGTCTACAGAATGAGCAGTTCTTC. Variable domain in full (rest from reference TRBV28 and TRBJ2-1): DVKVTQSSRYLVKRTGEKVFLECVQDMDHENMFWYRQDPGLGLRLIYFSYDVKMKEKGDIPEGYSVSREKKERFSLILESASTNQTSMYLCASSLQNEQFFGPGTRLTVL.

The chain couples TRBV30 to TRBJ2-5, with 7 bases identical to TRBD2. This CDR3 spans 11 amino acids. The V segment lost 1 base and the J segment 11 bases; nucleotides outside the gene matches: 4. Germline values: CDR1 GTSNPN, CDR2 SVGIG (reference sequence). The CDR3 protein is CAWSAGREQYF. The CDR3 coding sequence is TGTGCCTGGAGTGCAGGGCGGGAGCAGTACTTC.

The V gene is TRBV30, the J gene TRBJ2-5; unclear D gene. Trimming cost V 0 bases and J 3 bases, with 8 bases left between them. The CDR3 consists of 13 residues. Per germline, CDR1 GTSNPN and CDR2 SVGIG (reference sequence). CDR3 coding DNA: TGTGCCTGGAGTGTACGTAGGAAAGAGACCCAGTACTTC. Translating gives CAWSVRRKETQYF.

This clone was detected only a few times. The genes are TRBV5-6 and TRBJ2-1, with D possibly matching TRBD1 (6 bases). The CDR3 contains 13 residues. CDR1 is SGHDT, CDR2 YYEEEE, per germline. V shed 5 bases and J shed 7 bases, with 13 bases lying between them. CDR3 amino acids: CASRYRARNEQFF. In DNA form, the CDR3 reads TGTGCCAGCAGATACAGGGCTAGGAATGAGCAGTTCTTC.

The chain joins TRBV15 to TRBJ1-2, with D hard to call. This CDR3 has 13 amino acids. V shed 0 bases and J shed 4 bases, with 6 bases lying between them. Per the germline V gene, CDR1 is LNHNV and CDR2 is YYDKDF (reference sequence). CDR3: CATSRDERYGYTF. The CDR3 DNA is TGTGCCACCAGCAGAGATGAGCGCTATGGCTACACCTTC. Using reference TRBV15 and TRBJ1-2 for the parts outside the CDR3, the full variable domain is DAMVIQNPRYQVTQFGKPVTLSCSQTLNHNVMYWYQQKSSQAPKLLFHYYDKDFNNEADTPDNFQSRRPNTSFCFLDIRSPGLGDTAMYLCATSRDERYGYTFGSGTRLTVV.

The rearrangement uses TRBV19 and TRBJ2-1; TRBD2 is a possible D gene (6 bases). CDR1 and CDR2 from the germline V gene are LNHDA and SQIVND (reference sequence). The ends were cut back, 3 bases at V and 8 bases at J, with 14 bases in the middle. The CDR3 is 14 amino acids. CDR3 loop: CASSIELAFDEQFF. CDR3 nucleotides: TGTGCCAGTAGTATCGAACTAGCATTCGATGAGCAGTTCTTC.

About this clone itself: Other DNA sequences in the same sample also yield this CDR3. The rearrangement uses TRBV7-2 and TRBJ2-5; no firm D call. CDR1 SGHTA and CDR2 FQGNSA come from the germline V gene. The CDR3 is made up of 13 amino acids. The V gene lost 1 base and the J gene lost 1 base, with 4 bases spanning the gap. The CDR3: CASSLVRQETQYF. The CDR3 coding sequence is TGTGCCAGCAGCTTAGTACGCCAAGAGACCCAGTACTTC.

A single count supports this clone. The chain employs TRBV2 and TRBJ1-1; 10 nucleotides align to TRBD1. This CDR3 is built from 14 residues. Germline V gene sequence: CDR1 SNHLY, CDR2 FYNNEI. V dropped 5 bases and J dropped 5; count of bases not matched to a gene: 5. The chain's CDR3 is CASSTGTGVTEAFF. The CDR3 region has the DNA TGTGCCAGCAGTACCGGGACAGGGGTGACTGAAGCTTTCTTT.

The chain recombines TRBV5-1 with TRBJ2-7; D not resolved. The CDR3 length is 12 residues. V was cut by 3 bases and J by 5 bases, with 9 bases left in between. Germline V lookup: CDR1 SGHRS, CDR2 YFSETQ. CDR3 sequence (DNA): TGCGCCAGCAGCTACCTCGGCAACGAGCAGTACTTC. Translating it yields CASSYLGNEQYF. The full variable domain, rest sourced from reference TRBV5-1 and TRBJ2-7, is KAGVTQTPRYLIKTRGQQVTLSCSPISGHRSVSWYQQTPGQGLQFLFEYFSETQRNKGNFPGRFSGRQFSNSRSEMNVSTLELGDSALYLCASSYLGNEQYFGPGTRLTVT.

J is TRBJ2-7 and V is TRBV29-1; a possible D gene is TRBD2 (7 bases). V gave up 4 bases and J gave up 2 bases, with 18 bases separating them. This CDR3 is 15 amino acids long. Germline V lookup: CDR1 SQVTM, CDR2 ANQGSEA. The CDR3 nucleotides are TGCAGCGTTGCCAAGGGGGAGGGGCGCCCCTACGAGCAGTACTTC. This encodes CSVAKGEGRPYEQYF.

Only a few counts were recorded for this clone. The rearrangement joins TRBV7-9 to TRBJ2-5; 7 nucleotides match TRBD1. The junction had 6 bases not matched to a gene; V was cut back by 11 bases and J by 3 bases. CDR3 length: 12 residues. The germline CDR1 and CDR2 sequences are SEHNR and FQNEAQ (reference sequence). The CDR3 nucleotides read TGTGCCTATACAGGGACAGAAGAGACCCAGTACTTC. The encoded protein is CAYTGTEETQYF.

The chain couples TRBV7-2 to TRBJ2-7; D is perhaps TRBD1 or TRBD2 (5 bases each). CDR1 SGHTA and CDR2 FQGNSA come from the germline V gene. V lost 5 bases, J lost 0 bases, and 14 bases lay in between. This CDR3 spans 15 amino acids. This CDR3 reads CASSLKLGGSYEQYF. The CDR3 coding sequence is TGTGCCAGCAGCCTCAAACTTGGGGGCTCCTACGAGCAGTACTTC.